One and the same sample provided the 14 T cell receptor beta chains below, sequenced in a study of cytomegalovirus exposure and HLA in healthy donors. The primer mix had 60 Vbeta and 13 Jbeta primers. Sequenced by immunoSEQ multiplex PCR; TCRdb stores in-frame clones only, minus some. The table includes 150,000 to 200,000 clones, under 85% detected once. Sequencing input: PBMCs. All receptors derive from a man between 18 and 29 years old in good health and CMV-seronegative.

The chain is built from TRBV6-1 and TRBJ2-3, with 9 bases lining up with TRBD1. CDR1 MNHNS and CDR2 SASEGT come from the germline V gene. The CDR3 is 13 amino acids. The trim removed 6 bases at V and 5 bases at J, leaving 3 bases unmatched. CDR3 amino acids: CASRPTGGDTQYF. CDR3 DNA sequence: TGTGCCAGCAGGCCGACAGGGGGAGATACGCAGTATTTT.

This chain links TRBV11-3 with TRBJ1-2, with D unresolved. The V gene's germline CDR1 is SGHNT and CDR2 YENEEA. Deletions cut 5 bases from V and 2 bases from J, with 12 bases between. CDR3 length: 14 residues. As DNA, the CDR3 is TGTGCCAGCAGCCCCCACACGGGGAACTATGGCTACACCTTC. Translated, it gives CASSPHTGNYGYTF.

In DNA form, the CDR3 reads TGTGCCAGCAGTTTAGGTACTTTCTACGAGCAGTACTTC. Translated, it gives CASSLGTFYEQYF. This chain connects TRBV28 to TRBJ2-7; D unresolved. CDR1 is MDHEN and CDR2 is SYDVKM in the germline V gene. The CDR3 runs to 13 residues. V was cut by 2 bases and J by 3 bases, with 8 bases left in between.

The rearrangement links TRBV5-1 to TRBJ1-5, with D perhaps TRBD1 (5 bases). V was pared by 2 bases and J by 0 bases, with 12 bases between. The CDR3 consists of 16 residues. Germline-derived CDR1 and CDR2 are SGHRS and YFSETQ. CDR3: CASSFDGTYSNQPQHF. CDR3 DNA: TGCGCCAGCAGCTTCGACGGGACTTATAGCAATCAGCCCCAGCATTTT. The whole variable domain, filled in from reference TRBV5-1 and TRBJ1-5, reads KAGVTQTPRYLIKTRGQQVTLSCSPISGHRSVSWYQQTPGQGLQFLFEYFSETQRNKGNFPGRFSGRQFSNSRSEMNVSTLELGDSALYLCASSFDGTYSNQPQHFGDGTRLSIL.

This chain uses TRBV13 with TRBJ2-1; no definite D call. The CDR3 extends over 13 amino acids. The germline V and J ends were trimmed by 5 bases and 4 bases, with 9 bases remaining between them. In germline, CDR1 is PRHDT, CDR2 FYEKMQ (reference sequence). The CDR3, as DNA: TGTGCCAGCAGCCTCAGTACATACAATGAGCAGTTCTTC. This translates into CASSLSTYNEQFF.

CDR3 sequence (DNA): TGTGCCAGCAGTGACGACAGTCAAGCTTTCTTT. As protein: CASSDDSQAFF. The chain uses TRBV6-5 and TRBJ1-1; maybe TRBD1 (5 bases). CDR3 size: 11 residues. V lost 5 bases and J lost 9, with 10 bases in between. Germline assignment: CDR1 MNHEY and CDR2 SVGAGI.

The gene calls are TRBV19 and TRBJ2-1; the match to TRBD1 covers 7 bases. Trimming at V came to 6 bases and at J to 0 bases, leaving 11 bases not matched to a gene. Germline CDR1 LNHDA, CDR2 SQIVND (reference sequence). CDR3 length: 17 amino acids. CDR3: CASSLIGTVSSYNEQFF. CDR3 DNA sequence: TGTGCCAGTAGCCTTATTGGGACAGTTAGCTCCTACAATGAGCAGTTCTTC.

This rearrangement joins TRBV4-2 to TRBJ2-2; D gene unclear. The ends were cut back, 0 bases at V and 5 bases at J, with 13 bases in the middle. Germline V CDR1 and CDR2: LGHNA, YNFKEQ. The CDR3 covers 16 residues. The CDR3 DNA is TGTGCCAGCAGCCAAGAGTTCGGTGGGCTAACCGGGGAGCTGTTTTTT. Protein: CASSQEFGGLTGELFF.

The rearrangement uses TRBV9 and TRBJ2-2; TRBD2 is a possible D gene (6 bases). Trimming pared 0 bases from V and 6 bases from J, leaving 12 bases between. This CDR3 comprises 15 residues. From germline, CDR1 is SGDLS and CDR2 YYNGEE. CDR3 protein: CASSVEGTGSGELFF. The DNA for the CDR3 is TGTGCCAGCAGCGTAGAAGGGACTGGGTCCGGGGAGCTGTTTTTT.

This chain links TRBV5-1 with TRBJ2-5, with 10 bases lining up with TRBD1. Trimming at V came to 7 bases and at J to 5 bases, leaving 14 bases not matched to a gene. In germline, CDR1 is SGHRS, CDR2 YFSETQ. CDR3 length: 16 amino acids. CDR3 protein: CASSVGPTGGGETQYF. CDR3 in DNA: TGCGCCAGCTCGGTGGGGCCGACAGGGGGCGGGGAGACCCAGTACTTC. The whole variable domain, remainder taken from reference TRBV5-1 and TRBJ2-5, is KAGVTQTPRYLIKTRGQQVTLSCSPISGHRSVSWYQQTPGQGLQFLFEYFSETQRNKGNFPGRFSGRQFSNSRSEMNVSTLELGDSALYLCASSVGPTGGGETQYFGPGTRLLVL.

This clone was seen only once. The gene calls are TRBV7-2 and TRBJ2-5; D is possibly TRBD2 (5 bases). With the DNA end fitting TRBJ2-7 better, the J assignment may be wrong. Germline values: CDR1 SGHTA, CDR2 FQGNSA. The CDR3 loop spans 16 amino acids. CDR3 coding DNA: TGTGCCAGCAGCTGGCGGGCTCACCCCGGCGACTACGAGCAGTACTTC. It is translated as CASSWRAHPGDYEQYF.

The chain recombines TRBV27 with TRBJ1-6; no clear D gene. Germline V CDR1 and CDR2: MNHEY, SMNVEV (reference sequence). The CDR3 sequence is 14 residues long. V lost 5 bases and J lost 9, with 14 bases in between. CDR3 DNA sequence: TGTGCCAGCAGTGCAGTAGCGGGGAGTTCACCCCTCCACTTT. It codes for CASSAVAGSSPLHF.

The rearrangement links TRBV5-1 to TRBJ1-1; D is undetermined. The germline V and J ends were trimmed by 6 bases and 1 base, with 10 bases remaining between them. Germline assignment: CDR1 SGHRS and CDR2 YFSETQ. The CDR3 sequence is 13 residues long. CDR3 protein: CASNPVPNTEAFF. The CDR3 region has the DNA TGCGCCAGCAACCCGGTCCCGAACACTGAAGCTTTCTTT.

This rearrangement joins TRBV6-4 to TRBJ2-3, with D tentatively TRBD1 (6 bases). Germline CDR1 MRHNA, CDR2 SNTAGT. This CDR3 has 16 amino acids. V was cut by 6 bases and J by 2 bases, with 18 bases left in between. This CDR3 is CASSAGWGRSTDTQYF. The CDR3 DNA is TGTGCCAGCAGCGCAGGCTGGGGGCGGTCCACAGATACGCAGTATTTT.